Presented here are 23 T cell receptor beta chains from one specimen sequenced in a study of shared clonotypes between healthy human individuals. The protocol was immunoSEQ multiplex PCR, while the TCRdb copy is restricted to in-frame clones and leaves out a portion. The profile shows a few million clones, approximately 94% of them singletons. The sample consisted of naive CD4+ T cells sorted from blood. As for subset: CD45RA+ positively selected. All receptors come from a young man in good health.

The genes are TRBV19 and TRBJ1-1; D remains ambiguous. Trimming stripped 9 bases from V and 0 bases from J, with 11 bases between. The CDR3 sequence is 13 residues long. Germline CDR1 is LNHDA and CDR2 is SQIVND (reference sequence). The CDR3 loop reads CASGVLLNTEAFF. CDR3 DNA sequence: TGTGCCAGCGGGGTCTTATTGAACACTGAAGCTTTCTTT.

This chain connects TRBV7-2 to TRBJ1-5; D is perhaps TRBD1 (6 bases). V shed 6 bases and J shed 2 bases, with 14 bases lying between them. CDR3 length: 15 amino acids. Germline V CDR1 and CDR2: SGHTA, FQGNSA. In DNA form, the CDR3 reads TGTGCCAGCAGTTACAGGGTAGGGGGCAATCAGCCCCAGCATTTT. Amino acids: CASSYRVGGNQPQHF. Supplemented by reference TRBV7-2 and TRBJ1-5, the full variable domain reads GAGVSQSPSNKVTEKGKDVELRCDPISGHTALYWYRQSLGQGLEFLIYFQGNSAPDKSGLPSDRFSAERTGGSVSTLTIQRTQQEDSAVYLCASSYRVGGNQPQHFGDGTRLSIL.

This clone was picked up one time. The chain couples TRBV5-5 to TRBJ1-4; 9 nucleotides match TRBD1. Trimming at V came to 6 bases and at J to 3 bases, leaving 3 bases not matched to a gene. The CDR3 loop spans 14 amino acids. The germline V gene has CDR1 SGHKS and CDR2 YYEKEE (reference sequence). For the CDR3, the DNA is TGTGCCAGCATAACAGGGGGCTCTAATGAAAAACTGTTTTTT. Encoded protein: CASITGGSNEKLFF.

The CDR3 loop is CSVTGRLNEKLFF. The CDR3 DNA is TGCAGCGTGACGGGACGGCTTAATGAAAAACTGTTTTTT. The V call is TRBV29-1, the J call TRBJ1-4, with a possible D match to TRBD1 (5 bases). Germline V gene data show CDR1 as SQVTM and CDR2 as ANQGSEA. The CDR3 spans 13 residues. The V gene lost 6 bases and the J gene lost 4 bases, with 12 bases spanning the gap.

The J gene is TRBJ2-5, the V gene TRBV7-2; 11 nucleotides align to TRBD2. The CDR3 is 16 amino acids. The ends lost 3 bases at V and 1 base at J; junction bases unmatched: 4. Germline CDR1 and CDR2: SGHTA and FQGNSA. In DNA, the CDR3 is TGTGCCAGCAGCTTTACTAGCGGGGGACCCCAAGAGACCCAGTACTTC. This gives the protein CASSFTSGGPQETQYF. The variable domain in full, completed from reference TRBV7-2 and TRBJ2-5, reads GAGVSQSPSNKVTEKGKDVELRCDPISGHTALYWYRQSLGQGLEFLIYFQGNSAPDKSGLPSDRFSAERTGGSVSTLTIQRTQQEDSAVYLCASSFTSGGPQETQYFGPGTRLLVL.

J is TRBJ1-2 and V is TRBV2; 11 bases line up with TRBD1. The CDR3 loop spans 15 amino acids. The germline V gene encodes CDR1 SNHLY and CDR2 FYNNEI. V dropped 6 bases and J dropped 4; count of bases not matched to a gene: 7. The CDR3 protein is CASRSGTGGFYGYTF. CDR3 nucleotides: TGTGCCAGCAGATCTGGGACAGGGGGGTTCTATGGCTACACCTTC.

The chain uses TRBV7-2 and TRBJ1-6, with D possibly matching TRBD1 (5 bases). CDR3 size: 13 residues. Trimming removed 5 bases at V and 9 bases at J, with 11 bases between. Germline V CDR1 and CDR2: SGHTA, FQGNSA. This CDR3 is CASSPLGGSPLHF. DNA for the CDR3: TGTGCCAGCAGCCCCCTCGGGGGTTCACCCCTCCACTTT. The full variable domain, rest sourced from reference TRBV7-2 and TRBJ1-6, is GAGVSQSPSNKVTEKGKDVELRCDPISGHTALYWYRQSLGQGLEFLIYFQGNSAPDKSGLPSDRFSAERTGGSVSTLTIQRTQQEDSAVYLCASSPLGGSPLHFGNGTRLTVT.

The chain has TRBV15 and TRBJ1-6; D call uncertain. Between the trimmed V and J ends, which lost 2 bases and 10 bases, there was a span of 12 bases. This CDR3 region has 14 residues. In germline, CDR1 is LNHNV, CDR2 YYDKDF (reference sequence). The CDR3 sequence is CATSRSRVGSPLHF. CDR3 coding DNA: TGTGCCACCAGCAGATCCCGGGTTGGCTCACCCCTCCACTTT.

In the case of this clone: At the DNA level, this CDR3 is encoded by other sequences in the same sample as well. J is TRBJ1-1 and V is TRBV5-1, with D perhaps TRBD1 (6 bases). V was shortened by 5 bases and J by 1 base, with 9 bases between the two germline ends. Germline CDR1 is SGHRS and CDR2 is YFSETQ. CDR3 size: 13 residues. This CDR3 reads CASSRQENTEAFF. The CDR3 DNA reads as TGCGCCAGCAGTAGACAGGAGAACACTGAAGCTTTCTTT.

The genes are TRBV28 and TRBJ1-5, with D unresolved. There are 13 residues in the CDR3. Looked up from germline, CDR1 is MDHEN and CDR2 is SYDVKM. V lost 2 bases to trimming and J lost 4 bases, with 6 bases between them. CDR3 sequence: CASSLERNQPQHF. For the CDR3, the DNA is TGTGCCAGCAGTTTAGAAAGGAATCAGCCCCAGCATTTT.

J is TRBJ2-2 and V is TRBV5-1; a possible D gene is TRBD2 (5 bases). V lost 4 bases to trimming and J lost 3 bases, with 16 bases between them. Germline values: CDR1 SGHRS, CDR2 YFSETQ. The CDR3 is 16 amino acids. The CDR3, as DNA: TGCGCCAGCAGCCTGGGGTCCGCAGCGGACACCGGGGAGCTGTTTTTT. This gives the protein CASSLGSAADTGELFF.

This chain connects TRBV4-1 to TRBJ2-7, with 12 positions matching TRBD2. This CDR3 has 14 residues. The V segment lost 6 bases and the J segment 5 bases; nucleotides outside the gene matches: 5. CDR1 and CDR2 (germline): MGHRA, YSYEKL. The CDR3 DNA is TGCGCCAGCAGTGAGACTAGCGGGAGTAACGAGCAGTACTTC. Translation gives CASSETSGSNEQYF.

The CDR3 sequence: CATSRAWGSPNEQYF. In DNA, the CDR3 is TGTGCCACCAGCAGAGCATGGGGGTCACCCAACGAGCAGTACTTC. The gene calls are TRBV15 and TRBJ2-7; possibly TRBD1 or TRBD2 for D (5 bases each). The CDR3 is 15 amino acids. Germline CDR1 LNHNV, CDR2 YYDKDF (reference sequence). V was trimmed by 1 base and J by 5 bases, leaving 15 bases between them.

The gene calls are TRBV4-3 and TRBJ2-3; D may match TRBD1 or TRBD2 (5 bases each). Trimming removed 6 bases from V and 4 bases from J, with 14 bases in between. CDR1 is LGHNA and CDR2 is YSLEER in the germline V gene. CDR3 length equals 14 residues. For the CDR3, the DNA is TGCGCCAGCAGTCACATGGGGGTGGCAGATACGCAGTATTTT. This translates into CASSHMGVADTQYF.

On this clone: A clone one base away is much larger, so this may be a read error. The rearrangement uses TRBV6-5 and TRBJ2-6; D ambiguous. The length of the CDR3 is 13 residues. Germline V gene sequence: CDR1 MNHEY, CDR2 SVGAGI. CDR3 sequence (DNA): TGTGCCAGCAGATACTCTGGGGCCAACGTCCTGACTTTC. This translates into CASRYSGANVLTF.

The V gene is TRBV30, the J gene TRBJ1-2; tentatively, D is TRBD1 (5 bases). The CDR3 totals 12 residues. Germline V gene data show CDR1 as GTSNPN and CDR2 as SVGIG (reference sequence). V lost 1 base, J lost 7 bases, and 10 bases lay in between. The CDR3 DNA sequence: TGTGCCTGGAGTGCCGGGACGGTTGGCTACACCTTC. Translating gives CAWSAGTVGYTF.

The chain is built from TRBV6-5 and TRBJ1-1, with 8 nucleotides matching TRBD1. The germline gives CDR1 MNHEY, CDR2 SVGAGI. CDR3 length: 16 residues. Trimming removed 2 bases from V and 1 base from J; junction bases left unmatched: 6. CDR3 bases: TGTGCCAGCAGTTACAGGACAGGGTGGGAGAACACTGAAGCTTTCTTT. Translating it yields CASSYRTGWENTEAFF.

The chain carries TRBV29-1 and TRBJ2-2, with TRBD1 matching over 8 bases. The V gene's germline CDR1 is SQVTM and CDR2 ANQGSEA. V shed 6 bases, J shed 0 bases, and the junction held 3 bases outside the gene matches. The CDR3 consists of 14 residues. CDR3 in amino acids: CSVQGQANTGELFF. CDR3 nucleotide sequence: TGCAGCGTCCAGGGACAGGCGAACACCGGGGAGCTGTTTTTT.

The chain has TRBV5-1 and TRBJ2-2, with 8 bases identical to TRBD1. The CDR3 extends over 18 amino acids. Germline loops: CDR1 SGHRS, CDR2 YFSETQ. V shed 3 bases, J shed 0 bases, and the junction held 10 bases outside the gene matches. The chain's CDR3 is CASSSTGAAGSNTGELFF. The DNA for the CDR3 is TGCGCCAGCAGCTCGACAGGGGCGGCGGGTTCGAACACCGGGGAGCTGTTTTTT.

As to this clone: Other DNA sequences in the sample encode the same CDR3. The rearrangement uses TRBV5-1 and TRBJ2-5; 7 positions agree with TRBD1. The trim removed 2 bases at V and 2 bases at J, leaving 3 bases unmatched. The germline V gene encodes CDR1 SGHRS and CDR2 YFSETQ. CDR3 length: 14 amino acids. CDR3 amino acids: CASSLPGQQETQYF. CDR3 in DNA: TGCGCCAGCAGCTTACCGGGACAGCAAGAGACCCAGTACTTC.

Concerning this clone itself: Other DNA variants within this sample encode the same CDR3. The CDR3 region is CATSRDRAGNTIYF. The DNA of the CDR3 is TGTGCCACCAGCAGAGACAGGGCTGGAAACACCATATATTTT. This chain links TRBV15 with TRBJ1-3; possible D gene TRBD1, 5 bases. Trimming shortened V by 0 bases and J by 2 bases, and 5 bases separated the two germline ends. Germline V CDR1 and CDR2: LNHNV, YYDKDF (reference sequence). This CDR3 contains 14 residues. The variable domain in full, with the rest retrieved from reference TRBV15 and TRBJ1-3, is DAMVIQNPRYQVTQFGKPVTLSCSQTLNHNVMYWYQQKSSQAPKLLFHYYDKDFNNEADTPDNFQSRRPNTSFCFLDIRSPGLGDTAMYLCATSRDRAGNTIYFGEGSWLTVV.

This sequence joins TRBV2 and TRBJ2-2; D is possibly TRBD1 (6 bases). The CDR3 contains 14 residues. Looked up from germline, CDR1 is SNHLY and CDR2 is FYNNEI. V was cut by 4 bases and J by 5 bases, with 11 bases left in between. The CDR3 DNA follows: TGTGCCAGCAGTGGACACAGGGATACCGGGGAGCTGTTTTTT. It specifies CASSGHRDTGELFF.

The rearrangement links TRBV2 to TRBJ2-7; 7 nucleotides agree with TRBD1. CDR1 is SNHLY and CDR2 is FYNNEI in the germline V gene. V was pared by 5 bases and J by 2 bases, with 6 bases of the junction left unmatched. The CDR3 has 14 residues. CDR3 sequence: CASSLQGVTYEQYF. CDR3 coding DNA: TGTGCCAGCAGTCTTCAGGGGGTAACCTACGAGCAGTACTTC. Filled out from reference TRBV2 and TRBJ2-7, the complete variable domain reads EPEVTQTPSHQVTQMGQEVILRCVPISNHLYFYWYRQILGQKVEFLVSFYNNEISEKSEIFDDQFSVERPDGSNFTLKIRSTKLEDSAMYFCASSLQGVTYEQYFGPGTRLTVT.